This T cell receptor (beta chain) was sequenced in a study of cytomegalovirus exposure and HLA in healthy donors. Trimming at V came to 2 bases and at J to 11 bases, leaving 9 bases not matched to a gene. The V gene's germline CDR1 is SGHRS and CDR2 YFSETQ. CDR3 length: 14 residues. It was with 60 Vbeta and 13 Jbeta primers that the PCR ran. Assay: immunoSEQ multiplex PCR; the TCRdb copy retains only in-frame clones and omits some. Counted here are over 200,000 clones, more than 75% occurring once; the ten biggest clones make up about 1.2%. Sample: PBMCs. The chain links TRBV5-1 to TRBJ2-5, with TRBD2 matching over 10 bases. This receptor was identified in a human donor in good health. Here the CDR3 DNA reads TGCGCCAGCAGCTTTGCTAGCGGGAGTGGAGAGCAGTACTTC. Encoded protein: CASSFASGSGEQYF.